The 12 T cell receptor beta chains below were found in one sample sequenced in a study of low-dose radiotherapy and immunotherapy resistance in tumors. The authors amplified TCRs for roughly 20 PCR cycles with a constant-region primer and a V-primer adapter. Via MiXCR, TCRdb re-called the reads, giving one row per CDR3 protein. The sample consists of tens of thousands of distinct CDR3 sequences, roughly 12% of them appearing once. Time point specified: before trial treatment. Sequencing used PBMCs, obtained before treatment. These receptors originate from a female donor with ovarian cancer.

At least ten counts were recorded for this clonotype. The chain recombines TRBV4-1 with TRBJ2-1; 11 positions match TRBD1. The CDR3 contains 14 residues. The ends lost 1 base at V and 15 bases at J; junction bases unmatched: 8. Germline V gives CDR1 MGHRA, CDR2 YSYEKL. CDR3 residues: CASSQGRDRGFLFF. The CDR3 DNA is TGCGCCAGCAGCCAAGGACGGGACAGGGGGTTTCTGTTCTTC.

This clonotype appeared many times. The gene calls are TRBV5-1 and TRBJ2-7; tentatively, D is TRBD1 (6 bases). The CDR3 runs 14 residues. Germline CDR1 SGHRS, CDR2 YFSETQ. V shed 3 bases and J shed 6 bases, with 16 bases lying between them. The CDR3 DNA reads as TGCGCCAGCAGCTCCCAAGACAGGTCAAGCGAGCAGTACTTC. This codes for CASSSQDRSSEQYF. The whole variable domain, filled in from reference TRBV5-1 and TRBJ2-7, reads KAGVTQTPRYLIKTRGQQVTLSCSPISGHRSVSWYQQTPGQGLQFLFEYFSETQRNKGNFPGRFSGRQFSNSRSEMNVSTLELGDSALYLCASSSQDRSSEQYFGPGTRLTVT.

This clonotype was counted at least ten times. V gene TRBV27 combines with J gene TRBJ2-2; D not certain. Trimming shortened V by 4 bases and J by 5 bases, and 8 bases separated the two germline ends. Germline V gene data show CDR1 as MNHEY and CDR2 as SMNVEV (reference sequence). The CDR3 covers 13 residues. CDR3 DNA: TGTGCCAGCAGTTCGATGGGAACCGGGGAGCTGTTTTTT. It translates to CASSSMGTGELFF.

A remark on this clonotype: Only one base separates this from a far larger clonotype, so it likely reflects a read error. The rearrangement uses TRBV29-1 and TRBJ2-1; weak D call: TRBD2 (6 bases). Germline V gene lookup returns CDR1 SQVTM and CDR2 ANQGSEA. V was trimmed by 7 bases and J by 10 bases, leaving 23 bases between them. There are 14 residues in the CDR3. The CDR3 loop is CSAEPGRSSYEQFF. CDR3 nucleotide sequence: TGCAGCGCCGAGCCGGGGAGGAGCTCCTACGAGCAGTTCTTC.

A few counts support this clonotype. It differs at one base from a far larger clone, so likely a read error. V usage is TRBV5-6 and J usage is TRBJ2-4; either TRBD1 or TRBD2 may supply D (5 bases each). The CDR3 runs 14 residues. Germline V gene data show CDR1 as SGHDT and CDR2 as YYEEEE. V was cut by 4 bases and J by 13 bases, with 21 bases left in between. The CDR3 sequence: CASSPRGTAGSQYF. CDR3 nucleotide sequence: TGTGCCAGCAGCCCCCGAGGGACGGCCGGGTCACAGTACTTC.

This clonotype was recorded many times. The chain joins TRBV19 to TRBJ2-2; D ambiguous. The length of the CDR3 is 15 residues. Germline V lookup: CDR1 LNHDA, CDR2 SQIVND (reference sequence). Trimming shortened V by 5 bases and J by 0 bases, and 10 bases separated the two germline ends. CDR3 DNA: TGTGCCAGTAGTCCGACCGAAGCGAACACCGGGGAGCTGTTTTTT. The encoded protein is CASSPTEANTGELFF.

This chain joins TRBV19 and TRBJ1-1; unclear D gene. CDR1 is LNHDA, CDR2 SQIVND, per germline (reference sequence). The ends were cut back, 3 bases at V and 5 bases at J, with 10 bases in the middle. The CDR3 has 13 amino acids. The CDR3 nucleotides read TGTGCCAGTAGTATCGGGGTGGAGACTGAAGCTTTCTTT. This encodes CASSIGVETEAFF.

Note on this clonotype: A far larger clone is one nucleotide away, so this likely arose from a read error. The chain links TRBV27 to TRBJ2-7, with 7 bases lining up with TRBD1. The germline gives CDR1 MNHEY, CDR2 SMNVEV (reference sequence). The CDR3 runs to 14 residues. V was clipped by 7 bases and J by 8 bases; unmatched bases: 14. The CDR3 loop is CASNDREIQYKQYF. For the CDR3, the DNA is TGTGCCAGCAACGACAGGGAGATTCAGTACAAGCAGTACTTC.

By sample share, this clonotype is medium-sized. The CDR3 spells CASSRGNPDEQYF. CDR3 sequence (DNA): TGTGCCAGCAGCCGAGGAAACCCGGACGAGCAGTACTTC. This chain joins TRBV28 and TRBJ2-7; no definite D call. Germline V gene sequence: CDR1 MDHEN, CDR2 SYDVKM. V was clipped by 6 bases and J by 5 bases, with 14 bases between them. This CDR3 comprises 13 residues. Full variable domain (remainder filled in from reference TRBV28 and TRBJ2-7): DVKVTQSSRYLVKRTGEKVFLECVQDMDHENMFWYRQDPGLGLRLIYFSYDVKMKEKGDIPEGYSVSREKKERFSLILESASTNQTSMYLCASSRGNPDEQYFGPGTRLTVT.

The rearrangement joins TRBV20-1 to TRBJ1-1; a possible D gene is TRBD1 (6 bases). V lost 0 bases and J 4 bases, leaving 15 bases between the germline ends. The germline CDR1 and CDR2 sequences are DFQATT and SNEGSKA (reference sequence). The CDR3 spans 15 residues. DNA for the CDR3: TGCAGTGCTAGAGATACCCTCGGCAGGGGCACTGAAGCTTTCTTT. Residues: CSARDTLGRGTEAFF.

At least ten counts were recorded for this clonotype. V gene TRBV3-1 combines with J gene TRBJ2-1, with 15 bases identical to TRBD2. The CDR3 loop spans 16 amino acids. Germline V gene sequence: CDR1 LGHDT, CDR2 YNNKEL (reference sequence). V was clipped by 4 bases and J by 8 bases; unmatched bases: 6. In nucleotides, the CDR3 is TGTGCCAGCAGCCCCGGACTAGCGGGAGGGTTGGATGAGCAGTTCTTC. It encodes CASSPGLAGGLDEQFF.

This clonotype occurred many times. The gene calls are TRBV24-1 and TRBJ2-5; D tentatively reads TRBD1 or TRBD2 (5 bases each). The V gene lost 7 bases and the J gene lost 2 bases, with 16 bases spanning the gap. The V gene's germline CDR1 is KGHDR and CDR2 SFDVKD. The CDR3 is 15 residues long. The CDR3 region has the DNA TGTGCCACCAGCTCTAGAGGGGCCTTTCAAGAGACCCAGTACTTC. This sequence encodes CATSSRGAFQETQYF.